These T cell receptor beta chains were read from a single sample in a study of T cell responses to AZD1222 COVID-19 vaccine. The repertoire was sequenced with immunoSEQ multiplex PCR; TCRdb's copy has only in-frame clones and lacks some. The profile covers more than 100,000 clones, with 90% to 95% appearing a single time and 5% taken by the ten largest. The specimen comprised peripheral blood, sampled 28 days after the second AZD1222 dose. The receptors shown here come from an adult who received the AZD1222 COVID-19 vaccine. CDR3s include the opening cysteine and the closing phenylalanine or tryptophan. D genes are given only for firm matches. Size values are once, few and many counts, or a class for expanded clones, and some rows have none.

size: -
D: TRBD1
J: TRBJ1-4
V: TRBV6-6
CDR3: CASSRDRFNEKLFF
DNA: TGTGCCAGCAGTCGGGACAGGTTTAATGAAAAACTGTTTTTT

size: -
D: TRBD2
J: TRBJ2-3
V: TRBV18
CDR3: CASSPGLAGGMDTQYF
DNA: TGTGCCAGCTCACCAGGACTAGCGGGGGGTATGGATACGCAGTATTTT

size: -
D: TRBD2
J: TRBJ2-2
V: TRBV3-1/TRBV3-2
CDR3: CASSLAGGSTGELFF
DNA: TGTGCCAGCAGTCTAGCGGGAGGGAGTACCGGGGAGCTGTTTTTT

size: -
D: -
J: TRBJ1-5
V: TRBV19
CDR3: CASNKRGRGSGNQPQHF
DNA: TGTGCCAGTAACAAAAGAGGAAGGGGTTCAGGCAATCAGCCCCAGCATTTT

size: -
D: -
J: TRBJ2-4
V: TRBV19
CDR3: CASTARGAKNIQYF
DNA: TGTGCCAGTACGGCCAGGGGAGCCAAAAACATTCAGTACTTC

size: -
D: TRBD1
J: TRBJ1-1
V: TRBV25-1
CDR3: CASSEQGAPEAFF
DNA: TGTGCCAGCAGTGAGCAGGGGGCCCCTGAAGCTTTCTTT

size: -
D: -
J: TRBJ2-1
V: TRBV7-3
CDR3: CASSSMEGGNEQFF
DNA: TGTGCCAGCAGCTCCATGGAGGGTGGCAATGAGCAGTTCTTC

size: -
D: -
J: TRBJ1-1
V: TRBV18
CDR3: CASSPAVMNTEAFF
DNA: TGTGCCAGCTCACCAGCAGTCATGAACACTGAAGCTTTCTTT

size: -
D: -
J: TRBJ2-3
V: TRBV14
CDR3: CASSSTADTQYF
DNA: TGTGCCAGCAGCTCTACAGCAGATACGCAGTATTTT

size: -
D: -
J: TRBJ1-2
V: TRBV27
CDR3: CASSPTPLTSAGYTF
DNA: TGTGCCAGCAGTCCAACACCCTTGACTAGCGCAGGCTACACCTTC

size: -
D: -
J: TRBJ2-3
V: TRBV2
CDR3: CASSEVGDTQYF
DNA: TGTGCCAGCAGTGAGGTGGGGGATACGCAGTATTTT

size: -
D: TRBD2
J: TRBJ2-1
V: TRBV6-1
CDR3: CASSGLAGGQTYNEQFF
DNA: TGTGCCAGCAGTGGACTAGCGGGGGGTCAGACTTACAATGAGCAGTTCTTC

size: -
D: TRBD2
J: TRBJ2-5
V: TRBV2
CDR3: CASSGTSGGARETQYF
DNA: TGTGCCAGCAGTGGGACTAGCGGGGGGGCCCGGGAGACCCAGTACTTC

size: once
D: -
J: TRBJ2-3
V: TRBV9
CDR3: CASSSSLQGDTQYF
DNA: TGTGCCAGCAGCTCCTCCCTCCAGGGGGATACGCAGTATTTT

size: few
D: -
J: TRBJ2-5
V: TRBV2
CDR3: CASSEEETQYF
DNA: TGTGCCAGCAGTGAAGAGGAGACCCAGTACTTC

size: -
D: -
J: TRBJ2-7
V: TRBV24-1
CDR3: CATSDLRGRGAYEQYF
DNA: TGTGCCACCAGTGATTTGCGAGGGAGGGGGGCCTACGAGCAGTACTTC

size: -
D: TRBD1
J: TRBJ1-1
V: TRBV5-1
CDR3: CASSLTGTVNTEAFF
DNA: TGCGCCAGCAGCCTCACCGGGACAGTAAACACTGAAGCTTTCTTT

size: -
D: -
J: TRBJ2-7
V: TRBV3-1/TRBV3-2
CDR3: CASSQAQTYYEQYF
DNA: TGTGCCAGCAGCCAAGCCCAGACGTACTACGAGCAGTACTTC

size: -
D: -
J: TRBJ2-3
V: TRBV4-2
CDR3: CASSSYLAGASTDTQYF
DNA: TGTGCCAGCAGCTCCTACCTAGCAGGGGCTAGCACAGATACGCAGTATTTT

size: -
D: -
J: TRBJ2-7
V: TRBV30
CDR3: CAWNKDMGLNYEQYF
DNA: TGTGCCTGGAATAAGGACATGGGGTTAAACTACGAGCAGTACTTC

size: -
D: TRBD1
J: TRBJ1-1
V: TRBV5-1
CDR3: CASSQQGADTEAFF
DNA: TGCGCCAGCAGCCAACAGGGGGCTGACACTGAAGCTTTCTTT

size: -
D: TRBD2
J: TRBJ2-3
V: TRBV3-1/TRBV3-2
CDR3: CASSLSEVLAGTDTQYF
DNA: TGTGCCAGCAGCCTAAGTGAAGTACTAGCGGGAACAGATACGCAGTATTTT

size: -
D: -
J: TRBJ2-7
V: TRBV11-1
CDR3: CASGQGIHEQYF
DNA: TGTGCCAGCGGGCAGGGGATCCACGAGCAGTACTTC

size: -
D: -
J: TRBJ1-5
V: TRBV7-8
CDR3: CASSLARRGRQPQHF
DNA: TGTGCCAGCAGCTTAGCGCGAAGGGGACGGCAGCCCCAGCATTTT

size: -
D: -
J: TRBJ1-3
V: TRBV6-8
CDR3: CASSHYGPWPNTIYF
DNA: TGTGCCAGCAGCCACTACGGTCCTTGGCCAAACACCATATATTTT

size: -
D: -
J: TRBJ2-1
V: TRBV6-2/TRBV6-3
CDR3: CASSSFNEQFF
DNA: TGTGCCAGCAGTTCCTTCAATGAGCAGTTCTTC

size: once
D: -
J: TRBJ2-1
V: TRBV5-1
CDR3: CASSLDSGAYNEQFF
DNA: TGCGCCAGCAGCTTGGATAGCGGAGCATACAATGAGCAGTTCTTC

size: once
D: -
J: TRBJ2-3
V: TRBV6-9
CDR3: CASSYRGPPLDTQYF
DNA: TGTGCCAGCAGTTATCGCGGACCACCACTGGATACGCAGTATTTT

size: -
D: -
J: TRBJ1-1
V: TRBV29-1
CDR3: CSVAPRDTEAFF
DNA: TGCAGCGTTGCGCCTAGGGACACTGAAGCTTTCTTT

size: -
D: TRBD1
J: TRBJ1-2
V: TRBV20-1
CDR3: CTTDRGIGYTF
DNA: TGCACAACGGACAGGGGCATCGGCTACACCTTC

size: -
D: TRBD2
J: TRBJ2-5
V: TRBV7-7
CDR3: CASSPGGGETQYF
DNA: TGTGCTAGCAGCCCCGGGGGAGGGGAGACCCAGTACTTC

size: -
D: -
J: TRBJ1-1
V: TRBV27
CDR3: CASSLIENTEAFF
DNA: TGTGCCAGCAGTTTAATCGAGAACACTGAAGCTTTCTTT

size: -
D: -
J: TRBJ2-3
V: TRBV5-1
CDR3: CASSWLGRAGTDTQYF
DNA: TGCGCCAGCAGCTGGTTGGGCAGGGCGGGCACAGATACGCAGTATTTT

size: -
D: -
J: TRBJ2-7
V: TRBV30
CDR3: CAWSRAGEQYF
DNA: TGTGCCTGGAGTAGGGCGGGTGAGCAGTACTTC

size: -
D: -
J: TRBJ1-4
V: TRBV12-3/TRBV12-4
CDR3: CASTRAGGEKLFF
DNA: TGTGCCAGCACCCGGGCGGGCGGTGAAAAACTGTTTTTT

size: -
D: -
J: TRBJ1-5
V: TRBV4-2
CDR3: CASSQATGVEPQHF
DNA: TGTGCCAGCAGCCAAGCCACAGGAGTAGAGCCCCAGCATTTT

size: -
D: -
J: TRBJ2-1
V: TRBV7-8
CDR3: CASSRRGGAGNEQFF
DNA: TGTGCCAGCAGCAGAAGGGGGGGCGCCGGCAATGAGCAGTTCTTC

size: once
D: TRBD2
J: TRBJ2-2
V: TRBV27
CDR3: CASRPGLGGTGELFF
DNA: TGTGCCAGTCGCCCGGGACTAGGGGGCACCGGGGAGCTGTTTTTT

size: -
D: -
J: TRBJ2-1
V: TRBV5-1
CDR3: CASSLPDDEQFF
DNA: TGCGCCAGCAGCCTCCCCGACGATGAGCAGTTCTTC

size: -
D: TRBD2
J: TRBJ2-3
V: TRBV3-1/TRBV3-2
CDR3: CASSPRLAEQFTQYF
DNA: TGTGCCAGCAGCCCCCGACTAGCGGAACAATTTACGCAGTATTTT

size: -
D: TRBD1
J: TRBJ1-2
V: TRBV6-5
CDR3: CASSSHRGSNYGYTF
DNA: TGTGCCAGCAGTTCTCACAGGGGATCTAACTATGGCTACACCTTC

size: -
D: -
J: TRBJ1-2
V: TRBV12-3/TRBV12-4
CDR3: CASSPGTDDF
DNA: TGTGCCAGCAGTCCCGGGACGGACGACTTC

size: -
D: TRBD1
J: TRBJ2-5
V: TRBV27
CDR3: CASSLGDRAQETQYF
DNA: TGTGCCAGCAGTTTGGGAGACAGGGCCCAAGAGACCCAGTACTTC

size: -
D: TRBD1
J: TRBJ2-4
V: TRBV7-9
CDR3: CASSRQGDVQYF
DNA: TGTGCCAGCAGCCGACAGGGAGATGTTCAGTACTTC

size: -
D: -
J: TRBJ2-1
V: TRBV5-6
CDR3: CASSSSGHEQFF
DNA: TGTGCCAGCAGCTCCTCAGGTCACGAGCAGTTCTTC

size: -
D: -
J: TRBJ2-2
V: TRBV7-2
CDR3: CASSFNQGDGELFF
DNA: TGTGCCAGCAGCTTTAATCAGGGTGACGGGGAGCTGTTTTTT

size: few
D: TRBD2
J: TRBJ2-3
V: TRBV18
CDR3: CASSPVPGLAALLSSTDTQYF
DNA: TGTGCCAGCTCACCCGTCCCGGGACTAGCGGCACTCCTCTCTAGCACAGATACGCAGTATTTT

size: -
D: TRBD1
J: TRBJ2-5
V: TRBV9
CDR3: CASSWAGGETQYF
DNA: TGTGCCAGCAGCTGGGCAGGGGGAGAGACCCAGTACTTC

size: -
D: -
J: TRBJ2-5
V: TRBV7-9
CDR3: CASSLDNQQETQYF
DNA: TGTGCCAGCAGCTTAGATAACCAACAAGAGACCCAGTACTTC

size: -
D: -
J: TRBJ2-5
V: TRBV19
CDR3: CASSIGGPGQETQYF
DNA: TGTGCCAGTAGTATTGGAGGGCCCGGCCAAGAGACCCAGTACTTC

size: -
D: TRBD1
J: TRBJ1-1
V: TRBV5-3
CDR3: CARSLCDRENTEAFF
DNA: TGTGCCAGAAGCTTGTGTGACAGGGAGAACACTGAAGCTTTCTTT

size: -
D: -
J: TRBJ1-2
V: TRBV6-5
CDR3: CASRKNRDNYGYTF
DNA: TGTGCCAGCAGAAAGAACAGGGATAACTATGGCTACACCTTC

size: -
D: -
J: TRBJ2-3
V: TRBV7-2
CDR3: CASSPQPSTDTQYF
DNA: TGTGCCAGCAGCCCACAACCCAGCACAGATACGCAGTATTTT